What follows are 30 T cell receptor beta chains derived from one specimen sequenced in a study of shared clonotypes between healthy human individuals. Profiling relied on immunoSEQ multiplex PCR, and the TCRdb table lists in-frame clones only, not all of them. The sample includes approximately 1.5 million clones, around 98.5% seen only once; the top ten take under 0.45%. Sequenced input: naive CD4+ T cells sorted from blood. Subset defined: CD45RA+ positively selected. The receptor set was obtained from a man aged 25-45 years in good health.

CDR3 loop: CASREISEQYF. CDR3 nucleotide sequence: TGTGCCAGCAGGGAGATTAGCGAGCAGTACTTC. This chain links TRBV2 with TRBJ2-7; the D is unclear. Trimming removed 6 bases from V and 6 bases from J, with 9 bases in between. Germline lookup yields CDR1 SNHLY and CDR2 FYNNEI. The CDR3 totals 11 residues.

The chain employs TRBV7-3 and TRBJ2-7; D is perhaps TRBD2 (5 bases). CDR3 length: 15 amino acids. From germline, CDR1 is SGHTA and CDR2 FQGTGA. V lost 1 base and J 6 bases, leaving 16 bases between the germline ends. CDR3: CASSLIPLGGGEQYF. CDR3 DNA: TGTGCCAGCAGCTTAATCCCTTTAGGAGGCGGCGAGCAGTACTTC.

The V and J genes are TRBV27 and TRBJ2-3, with D maybe TRBD2 (5 bases). Germline V gene sequence: CDR1 MNHEY, CDR2 SMNVEV (reference sequence). The CDR3 sequence is 14 residues long. V dropped 2 bases and J dropped 3 bases, with 9 bases sitting between them. The CDR3 DNA sequence: TGTGCCAGCAGTTTAATTAGCGAGACAGATACGCAGTATTTT. Amino acids: CASSLISETDTQYF.

The genes are TRBV18 and TRBJ2-2; 8 bases match TRBD2. Trimming removed 0 bases from V and 7 bases from J; junction bases left unmatched: 19. The germline V gene encodes CDR1 KGHSH and CDR2 LQKENI. The CDR3 contains 20 residues. This chain's CDR3 is CASSPPSGSEWPLLVGELFF. In DNA, the CDR3 is TGTGCCAGCTCACCACCCAGCGGGAGCGAATGGCCCCTGTTGGTCGGGGAGCTGTTTTTT.

V and J are TRBV12-5 and TRBJ2-5, with 7 bases matching TRBD1. Losses at the gene ends were 7 bases for V and 1 base for J; bases not matched to a gene: 9. The germline V gene encodes CDR1 LGHNT and CDR2 FRNRAP. The CDR3 is 15 residues long. The CDR3 loop is CASAPGTAVQETQYF. The CDR3 bases are TGTGCTAGTGCTCCGGGGACAGCCGTCCAAGAGACCCAGTACTTC.

The V and J genes are TRBV5-1 and TRBJ2-2, with D tentatively TRBD1 or TRBD2 (5 bases each). The germline CDR1 and CDR2 sequences are SGHRS and YFSETQ. V was cut by 0 bases and J by 0 bases, with 9 bases left in between. The CDR3 is 16 residues long. In nucleotides, the CDR3 is TGCGCCAGCAGCTTGGTAGGGGACCCGAACACCGGGGAGCTGTTTTTT. Residues: CASSLVGDPNTGELFF.

J is TRBJ1-5 and V is TRBV28; 8 bases align to TRBD1. Germline V gene data show CDR1 as MDHEN and CDR2 as SYDVKM. With V trimmed by 4 bases and J by 7 bases, 9 bases remained unmatched. This CDR3 has 15 residues. The CDR3 spells CASSSRRQGKQPQHF. In DNA, the CDR3 is TGTGCCAGCAGTTCGAGGAGACAGGGGAAACAGCCCCAGCATTTT. Full variable domain (outside the CDR3, taken from reference TRBV28 and TRBJ1-5): DVKVTQSSRYLVKRTGEKVFLECVQDMDHENMFWYRQDPGLGLRLIYFSYDVKMKEKGDIPEGYSVSREKKERFSLILESASTNQTSMYLCASSSRRQGKQPQHFGDGTRLSIL.

The sample holds one count of this clone. V usage is TRBV7-2 and J usage is TRBJ2-3; tentative D call: TRBD1 (5 bases). Germline V CDR1 and CDR2: SGHTA, FQGNSA. The ends were cut back, 0 bases at V and 1 base at J, with 8 bases in the middle. The CDR3 consists of 15 residues. The CDR3 DNA is TGTGCCAGCAGCTTAGCACAGGCCCGCACAGATACGCAGTATTTT. Translated, it gives CASSLAQARTDTQYF.

The chain joins TRBV5-1 to TRBJ1-1, with D maybe TRBD1 (5 bases). The CDR3 is 15 amino acids. V shed 4 bases and J shed 1 base, with 14 bases lying between them. Looked up from germline, CDR1 is SGHRS and CDR2 is YFSETQ. This chain's CDR3 is CASSRPGLRNTEAFF. The CDR3 DNA reads TGCGCCAGCAGCAGGCCGGGACTTAGGAACACTGAAGCTTTCTTT.

This clone was found once. This chain connects TRBV6-5 to TRBJ2-7; perhaps TRBD1 as D (6 bases). The CDR3 sequence is 15 residues long. V shed 3 bases and J shed 2 bases, with 14 bases lying between them. CDR1 and CDR2 (germline): MNHEY, SVGAGI. CDR3 nucleotide sequence: TGTGCCAGCAGTTATCGCCGACAGGTCCCCTACGAGCAGTACTTC. Translating gives CASSYRRQVPYEQYF.

For this clone: Other DNA sequences in the same sample also yield this CDR3. The chain links TRBV5-1 to TRBJ2-1; the D is unclear. V was pared by 2 bases and J by 5 bases, with 5 bases between. The CDR3 runs to 12 residues. The germline V gene has CDR1 SGHRS and CDR2 YFSETQ. The CDR3 region is CASSFPDNEQFF. The CDR3 region has the DNA TGCGCCAGCAGCTTCCCTGACAATGAGCAGTTCTTC.

This chain connects TRBV30 to TRBJ2-2; TRBD2 matches 12 bases. The trim removed 2 bases at V and 8 bases at J, leaving 9 bases unmatched. This CDR3 contains 16 residues. The V gene's germline CDR1 is GTSNPN and CDR2 SVGIG (reference sequence). The CDR3 loop reads CAWSFTRTSGEGELFF. As DNA, the CDR3 is TGTGCCTGGAGTTTTACTCGGACTAGCGGGGAAGGGGAGCTGTTTTTT.

This clone was picked up one time. The chain carries TRBV2 and TRBJ2-2; no definite D call. V shed 4 bases and J shed 1 base, with 10 bases lying between them. Germline loops: CDR1 SNHLY, CDR2 FYNNEI. The CDR3 spans 15 residues. The CDR3 region has the DNA TGTGCCAGCAGTGCTCTTTCCGGGAACACCGGGGAGCTGTTTTTT. It translates to CASSALSGNTGELFF.

The CDR3 DNA sequence: TGTGCCAGCATCCCTTCCAGGGGCCCTGGGGCCAACGTCCTGACTTTC. Protein sequence: CASIPSRGPGANVLTF. This chain uses TRBV2 with TRBJ2-6; D may be TRBD1 (6 bases). The CDR3 is 16 amino acids. V lost 7 bases and J lost 2, with 15 bases in between. Per germline, CDR1 SNHLY and CDR2 FYNNEI.

This clone was found once. The rearrangement links TRBV19 to TRBJ1-5, with 12 bases matching TRBD1. Germline CDR1 and CDR2: LNHDA and SQIVND (reference sequence). The CDR3 is made up of 16 amino acids. Trimming removed 5 bases from V and 7 bases from J; junction bases left unmatched: 9. The CDR3 DNA is TGTGCCAGTAGTCCGGGACAGGGGGCAGGGGGGCAGCCCCAGCATTTT. Residues: CASSPGQGAGGQPQHF. Using reference TRBV19 and TRBJ1-5 for the parts outside the CDR3, the full variable domain is DGGITQSPKYLFRKEGQNVTLSCEQNLNHDAMYWYRQDPGQGLRLIYYSQIVNDFQKGDIAEGYSVSREKKESFPLTVTSAQKNPTAFYLCASSPGQGAGGQPQHFGDGTRLSIL.

This chain uses TRBV5-4 with TRBJ2-1, with 8 bases identical to TRBD2. CDR1 and CDR2 from the germline V gene are SGHNT and YYREEE (reference sequence). The CDR3 runs 15 residues. After removal of 1 base from V and 4 bases from J, the junction contained 4 bases not matched to a gene. The CDR3: CASSLSGTRYNEQFF. In DNA form, the CDR3 reads TGTGCCAGCAGCTTGTCCGGGACTAGATACAATGAGCAGTTCTTC.

The CDR3 loop reads CASSQVRDRGFAGNQPQHF. The CDR3 DNA is TGCGCCAGCAGCCAAGTCCGGGACAGGGGATTTGCTGGCAATCAGCCCCAGCATTTT. The V call is TRBV4-1, the J call TRBJ1-5; 10 positions agree with TRBD1. The CDR3 totals 19 residues. Germline-derived CDR1 and CDR2 are MGHRA and YSYEKL. V gave up 1 base and J gave up 2 bases; unmatched junction bases: 11.

The V gene is TRBV10-1, the J gene TRBJ2-1; perhaps TRBD2 as D (6 bases). This CDR3 has 16 residues. The V end lost 5 bases, the J end lost 0 bases, and 14 bases lay between the germline ends. Germline values: CDR1 WNHNN, CDR2 SYGVQD (reference sequence). The CDR3 nucleotides read TGCGCCAGCAGTCTGGAGGCGACTAGCTCCTACAATGAGCAGTTCTTC. Translating gives CASSLEATSSYNEQFF.

The CDR3 loop reads CASGIQGHYGYTF. For the CDR3, the DNA is TGTGCTAGTGGTATACAGGGACACTATGGCTACACCTTC. V and J are TRBV12-5 and TRBJ1-2, with D maybe TRBD1 (6 bases). Deletions cut 5 bases from V and 3 bases from J, with 10 bases between. The CDR3 has 13 amino acids. The germline gives CDR1 LGHNT, CDR2 FRNRAP.

The chain combines TRBV4-2 with TRBJ1-5; TRBD1 matches 9 bases. Trimming took 0 bases from V and 0 from J; bases not matched to a gene: 15. This CDR3 spans 21 amino acids. Per the germline V gene, CDR1 is LGHNA and CDR2 is YNFKEQ. CDR3 bases: TGTGCCAGCAGCCAAGATTTTAACTTCGGGACAGGGATTTCTAGCAATCAGCCCCAGCATTTT. Translating gives CASSQDFNFGTGISSNQPQHF.

The chain combines TRBV10-3 with TRBJ2-5; D is tentatively TRBD1 or TRBD2 (5 bases each). CDR1 is ENHRY, CDR2 SYGVKD, per germline. The CDR3 is 14 residues long. V was trimmed by 4 bases and J by 4 bases, leaving 13 bases between them. CDR3 bases: TGTGCCATCAGTGGTCGGGGCGAAGGAGAGACCCAGTACTTC. Protein: CAISGRGEGETQYF.

Only one count was recorded for this clone. The V call is TRBV28, the J call TRBJ1-2; D is ambiguous. The length of the CDR3 is 14 residues. CDR1 is MDHEN, CDR2 SYDVKM, per germline. Trimming took 5 bases from V and 1 from J, leaving 11 bases between them. The CDR3 sequence: CASSLDGVNYGYTF. CDR3 nucleotide sequence: TGTGCCAGCAGTCTTGACGGAGTTAACTATGGCTACACCTTC.

This rearrangement joins TRBV10-3 to TRBJ2-5; the match to TRBD1 covers 10 bases. CDR1 is ENHRY, CDR2 SYGVKD, per germline. J lost 4 bases, V lost 10 bases, and 12 bases had no gene match. CDR3 length equals 15 residues. The CDR3 is CATLGPGQGSETQYF. For the CDR3, the DNA is TGTGCCACCCTGGGGCCGGGACAGGGGTCAGAGACCCAGTACTTC.

The rearrangement joins TRBV9 to TRBJ2-3; 12 bases align to TRBD2. V lost 0 bases, J lost 4 bases, and 6 bases stayed unmatched. This CDR3 contains 17 residues. The germline CDR1 and CDR2 sequences are SGDLS and YYNGEE. Here the CDR3 DNA reads TGTGCCAGCAGCGTAGATCTAGCGGGAGGGCTCGCAGATACGCAGTATTTT. Protein sequence: CASSVDLAGGLADTQYF.

V is TRBV2 and J is TRBJ2-7; 9 positions agree with TRBD1. The CDR3 runs 16 residues. Germline V gene data show CDR1 as SNHLY and CDR2 as FYNNEI. V was clipped by 4 bases and J by 0 bases; unmatched bases: 7. CDR3 DNA: TGTGCCAGCAGTGTTCCGGGACAGGGTTTCTCCTACGAGCAGTACTTC. Protein sequence: CASSVPGQGFSYEQYF. Full variable domain (missing parts from reference TRBV2 and TRBJ2-7): EPEVTQTPSHQVTQMGQEVILRCVPISNHLYFYWYRQILGQKVEFLVSFYNNEISEKSEIFDDQFSVERPDGSNFTLKIRSTKLEDSAMYFCASSVPGQGFSYEQYFGPGTRLTVT.

The CDR3 loop is CASSLTYSPGELFF. CDR3 DNA sequence: TGTGCCAGCAGCTTAACCTACTCCCCCGGGGAGCTGTTTTTT. V and J are TRBV7-3 and TRBJ2-2; no reliable D call. From germline, CDR1 is SGHTA and CDR2 FQGTGA. The V gene lost 0 bases and the J gene lost 6 bases, with 8 bases spanning the gap. The CDR3 extends over 14 amino acids.

The rearrangement uses TRBV28 and TRBJ1-1, with D perhaps matching TRBD1 (5 bases). The V end was cut by 8 bases, the J end by 1 base, with 8 bases between. The CDR3 has 12 amino acids. Germline-derived CDR1 and CDR2 are MDHEN and SYDVKM. CDR3 amino acids: CASGGGNTEAFF. The CDR3 nucleotides are TGTGCCAGCGGTGGGGGGAACACTGAAGCTTTCTTT.

The chain has TRBV6-6 and TRBJ2-7, with D perhaps TRBD2 (5 bases). CDR1 is MNHNY and CDR2 is SVGAGI in the germline V gene (reference sequence). The V gene lost 8 bases and the J gene lost 6 bases, with 17 bases spanning the gap. The CDR3 consists of 13 residues. The CDR3: CASEEAPTGEQYF. The CDR3 nucleotides read TGTGCCAGCGAGGAGGCCCCAACGGGCGAGCAGTACTTC.

The chain carries TRBV2 and TRBJ2-1, with 11 nucleotides matching TRBD2. Germline trimming cut 11 bases from V and 7 bases from J; bases unmatched to any gene: 10. This CDR3 has 14 residues. Germline assignment: CDR1 SNHLY and CDR2 FYNNEI. CDR3 sequence reads: CAATTSGRRNEQFF. The CDR3 nucleotides read TGTGCCGCAACAACTAGCGGGAGAAGGAATGAGCAGTTCTTC.

The chain employs TRBV4-1 and TRBJ2-7; D possibly uses TRBD1 or TRBD2 (6 bases each). V was trimmed by 1 base and J by 2 bases, leaving 15 bases between them. The germline gives CDR1 MGHRA, CDR2 YSYEKL. This CDR3 is 16 amino acids long. The CDR3 loop is CASSQGGGRKAYEQYF. In DNA form, the CDR3 reads TGCGCCAGCAGCCAAGGAGGGGGGCGAAAGGCCTACGAGCAGTACTTC.